A single T cell receptor beta chain is shown here with its context. The record originates from a study of blood T cell repertoires in COVID-19. Per the germline V gene, CDR1 is SGHTA and CDR2 is FQGTGA. The V and J ends lost 4 bases and 11 bases respectively, with 24 bases between them. The CDR3 has 16 residues. The assay was immunoSEQ multiplex PCR, and TCRdb's table has in-frame clones only and misses some. Of 200,000 or so clones in the sample, approximately 85% were seen once. The TCR comes from a human donor with active or convalescent COVID-19. The donor label of this sample is uncertain. The chain combines TRBV7-3 with TRBJ1-5, with D perhaps TRBD1 (6 bases). Material: peripheral blood. Here the CDR3 reads CASSSKTRDKHGAQHF. The DNA for the CDR3 is TGTGCCAGCAGCTCCAAAACCCGGGACAAGCATGGGGCCCAGCATTTT.